This record concerns one TCR beta chain sequence. V shed 2 bases, J shed 7 bases, and the junction held 10 bases outside the gene matches. The CDR3 sequence is 15 residues long. CDR1 is MNHEY and CDR2 is SVGEGT in the germline V gene. Study processing details: Counts of nucleated cells, estimated from reference gene primer amplification, were obtained. The protocol was immunoSEQ multiplex PCR, while the TCRdb copy is restricted to in-frame clones and leaves out a portion. Clonal size and the V and J genes are those of that table, whereas D and trimming came from the DNA. The sample lists around 110,000 clones; under 90% were seen once. This record comes from a study of blood T cell repertoires in COVID-19. Study-level information: Donors in the United States, Italy and Spain gave samples during acute or convalescent COVID-19. PBMCs, B-cell-depleted T cells, or T cells were the source of the cDNA or gDNA that made up the material.

The specimen sequenced was peripheral blood. The TCR sequence derives from a woman aged 70-85 years with acute or convalescent COVID-19. J is TRBJ1-2 and V is TRBV6-2 or TRBV6-3, with 7 bases lining up with TRBD1. The CDR3 is CASSYAPGQWGGYTF. In nucleotides, the CDR3 is TGTGCCAGCAGTTACGCCCCGGGACAGTGGGGTGGCTACACCTTC.